This TCR beta chain is from a study of human T cells and chemical hapten exposure. Study overall: Weekly scalp doses of diphenylcyclopropenone were given to patients during the roughly 24-week study.

Time point: patch test 2, 6 weeks after DPC sensitization. Treatment noted: therapeutic diphenylcyclopropenone sensitization with weekly scalp DPC. In this sample, this clonotype turned up a few times. The antigen remains undetermined. General study results and limits: TCRs above 1 in 1000 frequency stayed constant with DPC sensitization.

The library labeled individual cDNA molecules by adding unique molecular identifiers to them. TCRdb re-called the RACE reads through MiXCR, storing one row per CDR3 protein. The table records over 70,000 distinct CDR3 sequences, around 10% of them present only once. The receptor comes from a man younger than 30 with alopecia areata. Some clones in this sample may be carry-over from other donors' samples. Here the sequenced sample was whole blood, taken in connection with sensitization to the hapten diphenylcyclopropenone (DPC).

Here the CDR3 reads CSASTGYEQYV. The CDR3 DNA reads TGCAGCGCCTCGACAGGTTACGAGCAGTACGTC. The chain employs TRBV29-1 and TRBJ2-7; D may be TRBD1 (6 bases). The CDR3 runs to 11 residues. CDR1 is SQVTM and CDR2 is ANQGSEA in the germline V gene. V was pared by 7 bases and J by 4 bases, with 11 bases between.